This record looks at one T cell receptor (beta chain) sequence and its context. Antigen unknown. The time point here: pretreatment peripheral blood. Clones were read by immunoSEQ multiplex PCR, and TCRdb kept only the in-frame ones, dropping some. The sample lists tens of thousands of clones, roughly 89% occurring once. The sample originates from a study of PD-L1 blockade in urothelial cancer. Study as a whole: In the patient group, most of the roughly 30 were males with bladder-origin urothelial cancer. Prior regimens of chemotherapy numbered 0 to 3 per patient. T cells were recovered from blood samples at a median of around 140,000. Study conclusions and caveats: Better survival was forecast by a pretreatment blood TCR clonality below the median.

The ends were cut back, 5 bases at V and 6 bases at J, with 15 bases in the middle. This CDR3 has 14 amino acids. Germline CDR1 and CDR2: SGHNT and YYREEE (reference sequence). The chain carries TRBV5-4 and TRBJ2-1, with no clear D. The specimen comprised PBMCs, sampled around atezolizumab (anti-PD-L1) treatment. This TCR derives from a man aged 55 to 69 with urothelial cancer. The CDR3 region has the DNA TGTGCCAGCAGGGGCGAATTAGAGAGCAATGAGCAGTTCTTC. Translated, it gives CASRGELESNEQFF.